This T cell receptor (beta chain) appears in the sequencing data of a study of cytomegalovirus exposure and HLA in healthy donors. Study background: Of some 360 genotyped donors, about 81% clustered with self-reported Caucasian donors.

CDR3 size: 15 residues. J lost 5 bases, V lost 4 bases, and 9 bases had no gene match. Germline lookup yields CDR1 SGHVS and CDR2 FNYEAQ. PCR involved 60 Vbeta and 13 Jbeta primers. Measured with immunoSEQ multiplex PCR; TCRdb has only the in-frame clones, and not every one. The sample consists of about 150,000 clones, less than 85% of them appearing once. V gene TRBV7-6 combines with J gene TRBJ2-7; 9 nucleotides align to TRBD1. The source material was PBMCs. This clonotype originated in a woman in her forties or fifties in good health and CMV-seropositive. CDR3 DNA sequence: TGTGCCAGCAGCTCCTCGGGGACAGGGTGGAACGAGCAGTACTTC. As protein: CASSSSGTGWNEQYF.